A selection of T cell receptor beta chains follows, all from one sample in a study of neurological immune-mediated disorders. TCRdb called the 5' RACE reads again in MiXCR, with one record for every CDR3 protein. The profile shows over 11,000 distinct CDR3 sequences, 8% to 13% of them singletons. Material for sequencing was PBMCs. These receptors came from a woman aged 35 to 49 in good health. Each CDR3 is given with its conserved first and last residue. D genes are given only for firm matches. The listing skips clone size in some rows; elsewhere it reads once, few, many or a size class.

>TRBJ2-5|TRBV7-2|many|NA
TGTGCCAGCAGCCCCTATAACCCGCGGACCCAGTACTTC
CASSPYNPRTQYF
>TRBJ1-2|TRBV7-8|many|TRBD1
TGTGCCAGCAGCTTAAGGGGACAGGGAAGCTATGGCTACACCTTC
CASSLRGQGSYGYTF
>TRBJ1-2|TRBV3-1|once|NA
TGTGCCAGCAGCCCTCAGACAGGCTATGATGGCTACACCTTC
CASSPQTGYDGYTF
>TRBJ2-7|TRBV20-1|NA|NA
TGCAGTGCTAGAGCTGTGTTGTTAGGACTCTCCTACGAGCAGTACTTC
CSARAVLLGLSYEQYF
>TRBJ2-5|TRBV20-1|many|NA
TGCAGTGCTAGAGGCCCTACAGTAGTGGAAGAGACCCAGTACTTC
CSARGPTVVEETQYF
>TRBJ2-5|TRBV5-6|many|TRBD2
TGTGCCAGCAGCTTCGGGAGGCCTGGGACCCAGTACTTC
CASSFGRPGTQYF
>TRBJ2-7|TRBV28|many|TRBD2
TGTGCCAGCCAGACTAGCCCCCTGTACGAGCAGTACTTC
CASQTSPLYEQYF
>TRBJ2-7|TRBV12-3/TRBV12-4|many|TRBD1
TGTGCCAGCAGCAGGACAGGGTACTACGAGCAGTACTTC
CASSRTGYYEQYF
>TRBJ1-2|TRBV5-1|NA|TRBD1
TGCGCCAGCAGCGAAAACAGGGGGCGCGGAGATGGCTACACCTTC
CASSENRGRGDGYTF
>TRBJ1-1|TRBV20-1|many|TRBD1
TGCAGTGCTGCCGGGACAGGGGGATCCGGGGGCACTGAAGCTTTCTTT
CSAAGTGGSGGTEAFF
>TRBJ2-1|TRBV2|medium-sized|NA
TGTGCCAGCAGTGATCTGATACCGCTCTTC
CASSDLIPLF
>TRBJ1-5|TRBV12-5|many|NA
TGTGCTAGTGGTTTGGGGTCGGGGAATCAGCCCCAGCATTTT
CASGLGSGNQPQHF
>TRBJ2-7|TRBV28|many|NA
TGTGCCAGCAGTAGCCGGGCCCTCTCCTACGAGCAGTACTTC
CASSSRALSYEQYF
>TRBJ2-1|TRBV18|many|TRBD2
TGTGCCAGCTCACGGACTAGCGGACTGTACAATGAGCAGTTCTTC
CASSRTSGLYNEQFF
>TRBJ1-1|TRBV20-1|many|NA
TGCAGTGCTAGCGGCACCTCATACACTGAAGCTTTCTTT
CSASGTSYTEAFF
>TRBJ2-1|TRBV6-5|many|TRBD2
TGTGCCAGCAGTTCCAGGACTAGCGGGAGGACTGAGCAGTTCTTC
CASSSRTSGRTEQFF